This note documents a single T cell receptor beta chain sequence. Its matching antigen is unknown. One junction end disagrees with the germline gene, perhaps due to a read error. Gene names denote mouse genes. The CDR3 is cut off 1 residue early in the read; its end comes from the germline J gene. These data are taken from a study of tissue T cells after allogeneic stem cell transplantation. Points from the study as a whole: Only a limited share of tissue TCRs appeared in blood or spleen.

Assay: immunoSEQ multiplex PCR; the TCRdb copy retains only in-frame clones and omits some. The sample records around 2,400 clones, 51% being singletons. CDR1 is MSHET and CDR2 is SYDVDS in the germline V gene. The CDR3 is 9 residues long. Documented time point: mouse harvest day 14 after allogeneic transplant. Tail vein injection delivered 10^7 T-cell-depleted bone marrow cells and 10^6 splenic CD5+ T cells. The chain combines TRBV29 with TRBJ2-7; D is unresolved. Sequencing was done on a sample of lymph node tissue. The TCR comes from a female BALB/c mouse given C57BL/6 T cells with graft-versus-host disease after an allogeneic hematopoietic cell transplant. The part of the CDR3 DNA that was read is TGTGCTGGCAGTCCTAAACAGTAC. Translating it yields CAGSPKQY. The whole CDR3 protein is CAGSPKQYF. The variable domain in full, with the rest retrieved from reference TRBV29 and TRBJ2-7, is DMKVTQMPRYLIKRMGENVLLECGQDMSHETMYWYRQDPGLGLQLIYISYDVDSNSEGDIPKGYRVSRKKREHFSLILDSAKTNQTSVYFCAGSPKQYFGPGTRLTVL.